These 20 T cell receptor beta chains share one sample of origin, sequenced in a study of cytomegalovirus exposure and HLA in healthy donors. PCR involved 60 Vbeta and 13 Jbeta primers. The method was immunoSEQ multiplex PCR; TCRdb's version includes in-frame clones alone and lacks a portion of them. This table has 240,000 or so clones, 80% to 85% appearing once. The sample comprised PBMCs. The receptor set was obtained from a woman in her fifties or sixties in good health and CMV-seropositive.

The chain recombines TRBV11-2 with TRBJ1-4, with D possibly matching TRBD1 (5 bases). V lost 5 bases to trimming and J lost 6 bases, with 13 bases between them. The CDR3 is 14 amino acids. Germline V gives CDR1 SGHAT, CDR2 FQNNGV. CDR3 DNA: TGTGCCAGCAGCGGGGGACTGGGTTATGAAAAACTGTTTTTT. Its protein product is CASSGGLGYEKLFF.

The J gene is TRBJ2-1, the V gene TRBV27; 13 bases are a match to TRBD2. V shed 6 bases and J 4 bases; nucleotides not matched to a gene: 3. The CDR3 sequence is 15 residues long. Germline CDR1 reads MNHEY; CDR2 reads SMNVEV (reference sequence). CDR3 in amino acids: CASRRTSGSYNEQFF. In nucleotides, the CDR3 is TGTGCCAGCAGGAGGACTAGCGGGAGTTACAATGAGCAGTTCTTC.

CDR3 loop: CASSNPSGRGRDEQFF. The DNA for the CDR3 is TGTGCCAGCAGCAACCCTAGCGGGAGGGGTAGAGATGAGCAGTTCTTC. The chain recombines TRBV21-1 with TRBJ2-1; the table's D gene call, TRBD2, was not cross checked with the DNA. TRBV21-1 is a documented pseudogene. The CDR3 extends over 16 amino acids.

The CDR3 DNA reads as TGTGCCAGCAGCTTAGTTGGCAGGGGATACGAGCAGTACTTC. Its translation is CASSLVGRGYEQYF. The V gene is TRBV7-2, the J gene TRBJ2-5; D possibly corresponds to TRBD1 (6 bases). The DNA end favors TRBJ2-7, so the J call may be wrong. Germline V CDR1 and CDR2: SGHTA, FQGNSA. This CDR3 comprises 14 residues.

The chain carries TRBV28 and TRBJ1-4, with D perhaps matching TRBD1 (5 bases). CDR1 is MDHEN, CDR2 SYDVKM, per germline. This CDR3 comprises 13 residues. Trimming left V 7 bases short and J 7 bases short, with 13 bases between. CDR3 sequence: CASTVRVTEKLFF. The CDR3 DNA reads TGTGCCAGCACTGTCAGGGTGACTGAAAAACTGTTTTTT.

This clone was counted between two and nine times. The J gene is TRBJ1-2, the V gene TRBV20-1, with TRBD1 matching over 7 bases. CDR1 DFQATT and CDR2 SNEGSKA come from the germline V gene (reference sequence). The CDR3 extends over 11 amino acids. The CDR3 sequence: CSPTGWNGYTF. CDR3 nucleotide sequence: TGCAGCCCGACAGGGTGGAATGGCTACACCTTC.

This rearrangement joins TRBV27 to TRBJ2-7; 8 nucleotides agree with TRBD2. This CDR3 comprises 15 residues. Trimming removed 2 bases from V and 1 base from J; junction bases left unmatched: 4. Germline V gives CDR1 MNHEY, CDR2 SMNVEV (reference sequence). Written as DNA, the CDR3 is TGTGCCAGCAGTTTACGGGCGGGAGGATCCTACGAGCAGTACTTC. Its protein product is CASSLRAGGSYEQYF.

Points on this clone: Other DNA sequences in this sample translate to the same CDR3. This rearrangement joins TRBV5-1 to TRBJ2-3; D ambiguous. Germline V gene sequence: CDR1 SGHRS, CDR2 YFSETQ. With 2 bases removed from V and 3 bases from J, the gap between germline ends came to 13 bases. The CDR3 has 15 amino acids. The CDR3 protein is CASSFRGSGTDTQYF. In nucleotides, the CDR3 is TGCGCCAGCAGCTTCCGCGGCTCTGGGACAGATACGCAGTATTTT.

As for this clone: Compared with germline, one end of the junction differs, possibly owing to a read error. The V and J genes are TRBV7-9 and TRBJ2-7; 7 positions match TRBD1. CDR3 length equals 14 residues. The V gene's germline CDR1 is SEHNR and CDR2 FQNEAQ (reference sequence). CDR3 amino acids: CSSIPKGAVDEQYF. In DNA form, the CDR3 reads TGTTCCAGCATCCCTAAGGGGGCGGTGGACGAGCAGTACTTC.

The chain recombines TRBV5-6 with TRBJ2-5; 7 bases map to TRBD1. This CDR3 has 13 amino acids. CDR1 and CDR2 (germline): SGHDT, YYEEEE. J was trimmed by 4 bases and V by 4 bases; bases with no gene match: 4. CDR3 protein: CASSTTGRETQYF. CDR3 DNA: TGTGCCAGCAGCACGACAGGGCGAGAGACCCAGTACTTC. Variable domain in full (rest from reference TRBV5-6 and TRBJ2-5): DAGVTQSPTHLIKTRGQQVTLRCSPKSGHDTVSWYQQALGQGPQFIFQYYEEEERQRGNFPDRFSGHQFPNYSSELNVNALLLGDSALYLCASSTTGRETQYFGPGTRLLVL.

This clone was recorded once. This rearrangement joins TRBV18 to TRBJ2-5; 9 nucleotides match TRBD2. Per germline, CDR1 KGHSH and CDR2 LQKENI. This CDR3 contains 14 residues. V shed 1 base and J 5 bases; nucleotides not matched to a gene: 2. The CDR3 spells CASSPRTSVETQYF. CDR3 DNA: TGTGCCAGCTCACCACGGACTAGCGTTGAGACCCAGTACTTC. The full variable domain, with the rest looked up from reference TRBV18 and TRBJ2-5, is NAGVMQNPRHLVRRRGQEARLRCSPMKGHSHVYWYRQLPEEGLKFMVYLQKENIIDESGMPKERFSAEFPKEGPSILRIQQVVRGDSAAYFCASSPRTSVETQYFGPGTRLLVL.

J is TRBJ1-1 and V is TRBV10-3; no definite D call. The CDR3 length is 10 residues. Germline lookup yields CDR1 ENHRY and CDR2 SYGVKD. V was shortened by 8 bases and J by 10 bases, with 11 bases between the two germline ends. The CDR3 spells CAIGPGRAFF. For the CDR3, the DNA is TGTGCCATCGGGCCGGGGAGAGCTTTCTTT.

V and J are TRBV12-1 and TRBJ1-5; the DNA was not used to check the table's D call, TRBD1. TRBV12-1 is listed as a pseudogene. This CDR3 spans 15 amino acids. The CDR3 DNA follows: TGTGCCAGCAGCTTTGGCAGGGGGCTAAGGCAGCCCCAGCATTTT. Its protein product is CASSFGRGLRQPQHF.

The rearrangement joins TRBV2 to TRBJ2-7, with 8 bases aligning to TRBD1. V was pared by 6 bases and J by 3 bases, with 7 bases of the junction left unmatched. Looked up from germline, CDR1 is SNHLY and CDR2 is FYNNEI. The CDR3 is made up of 14 amino acids. CDR3 residues: CASSFGQGGYEQYF. The CDR3 coding sequence is TGTGCCAGCAGCTTCGGACAGGGCGGCTACGAGCAGTACTTC. The complete variable domain, with remaining parts taken from reference TRBV2 and TRBJ2-7, reads EPEVTQTPSHQVTQMGQEVILRCVPISNHLYFYWYRQILGQKVEFLVSFYNNEISEKSEIFDDQFSVERPDGSNFTLKIRSTKLEDSAMYFCASSFGQGGYEQYFGPGTRLTVT.

The V call is TRBV20-1, the J call TRBJ2-1; D gene ambiguous. Trimming removed 3 bases from V and 8 bases from J, with 8 bases in between. Germline V gene sequence: CDR1 DFQATT, CDR2 SNEGSKA (reference sequence). This CDR3 has 11 amino acids. CDR3 amino acids: CSASVAYEQFF. In nucleotides, the CDR3 is TGCAGTGCTAGTGTGGCTTATGAGCAGTTCTTC.

The CDR3 sequence is CASGTSVYNEQFF. The CDR3 DNA is TGTGCCAGCGGGACTAGCGTTTACAATGAGCAGTTCTTC. This chain uses TRBV27 with TRBJ2-1; TRBD2 matches at 10 bases. The V gene end was trimmed by 8 bases and the J gene end by 4 bases; junction bases not matched to a gene: 2. Germline values: CDR1 MNHEY, CDR2 SMNVEV (reference sequence). The CDR3 is made up of 13 amino acids.

The CDR3 is CASSLTAGAYNEQFF. The DNA for the CDR3 is TGCGCCAGCAGCTTGACGGCGGGAGCCTACAATGAGCAGTTCTTC. V and J are TRBV5-1 and TRBJ2-1; 7 bases map to TRBD2. Trimming at V came to 1 base and at J to 2 bases, leaving 3 bases not matched to a gene. Germline V gives CDR1 SGHRS, CDR2 YFSETQ. This CDR3 has 15 residues.

The V and J genes are TRBV7-3 and TRBJ2-1; 9 bases are shared with TRBD2. Unmatched junction bases numbered 7, after V lost 5 bases and J lost 2 bases. Germline CDR1 SGHTA, CDR2 FQGTGA. CDR3 length: 16 residues. The CDR3 here is CASSVSLAGTYNEQFF. CDR3 DNA sequence: TGTGCCAGCAGCGTTTCACTAGCGGGCACCTACAATGAGCAGTTCTTC.

This clone appeared a few times. CDR3 in DNA: TGTGCCAGCAGCTTGGTTGGAGAGCGGAATGAGCAGTTCTTC. Translated, it gives CASSLVGERNEQFF. The rearrangement links TRBV5-4 to TRBJ2-1; tentative D call: TRBD2 (5 bases). V was cut by 0 bases and J by 7 bases, with 11 bases left in between. CDR1 and CDR2 (germline): SGHNT, YYREEE (reference sequence). The CDR3 runs 14 residues. The whole variable domain, filled in from reference TRBV5-4 and TRBJ2-1, reads ETGVTQSPTHLIKTRGQQVTLRCSSQSGHNTVSWYQQALGQGPQFIFQYYREEENGRGNFPPRFSGLQFPNYSSELNVNALELDDSALYLCASSLVGERNEQFFGPGTRLTVL.

This chain joins TRBV6-5 and TRBJ2-3; TRBD2 might be the D (5 bases). Per the germline V gene, CDR1 is MNHEY and CDR2 is SVGAGI. CDR3 size: 14 residues. The V gene lost 6 bases and the J gene lost 2 bases, with 12 bases spanning the gap. As DNA, the CDR3 is TGTGCCAGCAGCAGGACTCTGATCACAGATACGCAGTATTTT. Protein sequence: CASSRTLITDTQYF.